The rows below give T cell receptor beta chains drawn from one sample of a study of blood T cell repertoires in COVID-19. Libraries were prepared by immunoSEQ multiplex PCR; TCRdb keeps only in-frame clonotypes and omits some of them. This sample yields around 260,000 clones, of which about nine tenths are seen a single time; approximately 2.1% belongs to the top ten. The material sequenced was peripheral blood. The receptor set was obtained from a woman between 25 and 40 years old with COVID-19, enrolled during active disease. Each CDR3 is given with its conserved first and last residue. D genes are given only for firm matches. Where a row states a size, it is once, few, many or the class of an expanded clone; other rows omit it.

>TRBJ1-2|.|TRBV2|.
CASRHRTADYGYTF
TGTGCCAGCAGACACCGGACAGCGGACTATGGCTACACCTTC
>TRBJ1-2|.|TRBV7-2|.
CASSLRGGPNYGYTF
TGTGCCAGCAGCTTACGTGGAGGCCCAAACTATGGCTACACCTTC
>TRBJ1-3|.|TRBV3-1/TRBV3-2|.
CASSLRSSAGNTIYF
TGTGCCAGCAGCCTTAGGAGTTCGGCTGGAAACACCATATATTTT
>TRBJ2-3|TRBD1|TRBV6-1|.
CASSEIKGGDRGRRNTQYF
TGTGCCAGCAGTGAAATTAAGGGAGGGGACAGGGGTAGAAGGAATACGCAGTATTTT
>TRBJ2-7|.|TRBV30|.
CAWSVLDTDPFF
TGTGCCTGGAGTGTACTGGACACAGACCCCTTTTTC
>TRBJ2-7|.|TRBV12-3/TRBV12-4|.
CASSLGRLEQYF
TGTGCCAGCAGTTTGGGCCGCCTCGAGCAGTACTTC
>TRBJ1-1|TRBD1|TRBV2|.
CASSQGGSGEAFF
TGTGCCAGCAGCCAAGGGGGCTCCGGTGAAGCTTTCTTT
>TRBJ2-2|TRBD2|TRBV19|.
CASSSGASGSATGELFF
TGTGCCAGTAGCTCGGGGGCTAGCGGGAGTGCTACCGGGGAGCTGTTTTTT
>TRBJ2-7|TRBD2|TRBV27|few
CASSRTGTSSYEQYF
TGTGCCAGCAGCCGCACCGGGACTAGCTCCTACGAGCAGTACTTC
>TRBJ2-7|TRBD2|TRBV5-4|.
CASSTGTSGVYEQYF
TGTGCCAGCAGCACCGGGACTAGCGGTGTGTACGAGCAGTACTTC
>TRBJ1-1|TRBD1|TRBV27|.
CASRGGDPVAYTEAFF
TGTGCCAGCAGAGGGGGCGACCCGGTCGCGTACACTGAAGCTTTCTTT
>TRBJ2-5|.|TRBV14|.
CASSQDRRESGQETQYF
TGTGCCAGCAGCCAAGATCGCCGGGAGTCAGGTCAAGAGACCCAGTACTTC
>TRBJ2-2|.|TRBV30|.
CAWSGTGLNTGELFF
TGTGCCTGGAGTGGCACAGGGCTGAACACCGGGGAGCTGTTTTTT
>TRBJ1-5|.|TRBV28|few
CASRLGRAGDQPQHF
TGTGCCAGCCGCTTAGGCCGGGCGGGGGATCAGCCCCAGCATTTT
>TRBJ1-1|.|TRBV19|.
CASRMTGAEAFF
TGTGCCAGCCGGATGACCGGGGCTGAAGCTTTCTTT
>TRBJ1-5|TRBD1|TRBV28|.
CASSLPGQGVSNQPQHF
TGTGCCAGCAGTTTACCGGGACAGGGGGTTAGCAATCAGCCCCAGCATTTT
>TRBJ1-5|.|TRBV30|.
CAWGSDRFKAQHF
TGTGCCTGGGGCTCTGACAGGTTTAAGGCCCAGCATTTT
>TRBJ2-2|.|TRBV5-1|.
CASSLLSPRARGTGELFF
TGCGCCAGCAGCTTATTATCCCCTAGAGCGAGAGGCACCGGGGAGCTGTTTTTT
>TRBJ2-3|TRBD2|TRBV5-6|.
CASSLRLAGGPGTDTQYF
TGTGCCAGCAGCTTGCGACTAGCGGGAGGGCCTGGCACAGATACGCAGTATTTT
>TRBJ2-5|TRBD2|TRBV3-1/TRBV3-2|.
CASSQSAPGLAGSQETQYF
TGTGCCAGCAGCCAAAGTGCGCCGGGACTAGCGGGAAGCCAAGAGACCCAGTACTTC
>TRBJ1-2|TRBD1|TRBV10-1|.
CASSRTGGYGYTF
TGCGCCAGCAGTCGGACAGGGGGCTATGGCTACACCTTC
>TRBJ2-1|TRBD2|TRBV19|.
CASSTRRRISGEREYWNEQFF
TGTGCCAGTAGTACACGTCGCCGGATTAGCGGCGAGCGGGAGTATTGGAATGAGCAGTTCTTC
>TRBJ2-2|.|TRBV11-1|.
CASSKGLLNTGELFF
TGTGCCAGCAGCAAGGGACTTTTGAACACCGGGGAGCTGTTTTTT
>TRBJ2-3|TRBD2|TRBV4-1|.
CASSPGTSGPTDTQYF
TGCGCCAGCAGCCCTGGGACTAGCGGACCCACAGATACGCAGTATTTT
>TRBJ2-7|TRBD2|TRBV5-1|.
CASRTSGSYEQYF
TGCGCCAGCAGGACTAGCGGCTCCTACGAGCAGTACTTC
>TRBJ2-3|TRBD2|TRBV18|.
CASSRISGSATDTQYF
TGTGCCAGCTCACGCATTAGCGGGAGTGCGACAGATACGCAGTATTTT
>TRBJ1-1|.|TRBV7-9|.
CASSFAGVGTPEAFF
TGTGCCAGCAGCTTCGCAGGGGTGGGGACCCCTGAAGCTTTCTTT
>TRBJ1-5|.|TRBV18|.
CASSRGLDQPQHF
TGTGCCAGCTCACGGGGCCTCGATCAGCCCCAGCATTTT
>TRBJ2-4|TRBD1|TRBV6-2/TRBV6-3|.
CASSPGTGRNIQYF
TGTGCCAGCAGCCCTGGGACAGGTCGAAACATTCAGTACTTC
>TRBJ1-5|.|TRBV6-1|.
CASSAIGGRESNQPQHF
TGTGCCAGCAGTGCAATCGGGGGGCGCGAAAGCAATCAGCCCCAGCATTTT
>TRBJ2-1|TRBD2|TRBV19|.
CASSPRTSGSPYNEQFF
TGTGCCAGTAGTCCCCGGACTAGCGGGAGCCCTTACAATGAGCAGTTCTTC
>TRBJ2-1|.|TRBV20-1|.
CSASSNVAGKPYNEQFF
TGCAGTGCTAGTAGCAACGTGGCGGGAAAACCCTACAATGAGCAGTTCTTC
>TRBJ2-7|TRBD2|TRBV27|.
CASSASGIYEQYF
TGTGCCAGCAGTGCTAGCGGGATCTACGAGCAGTACTTC
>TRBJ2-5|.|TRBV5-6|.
CASGGMPYQETQYF
TGTGCCAGCGGCGGGATGCCGTACCAAGAGACCCAGTACTTC
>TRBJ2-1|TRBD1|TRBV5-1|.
CASRTGDYNEQFF
TGCGCCAGTCGGACAGGGGATTACAATGAGCAGTTCTTC
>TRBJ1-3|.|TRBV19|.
CASSAGLSGNTIYF
TGTGCCAGTAGTGCCGGACTCTCTGGAAACACCATATATTTT
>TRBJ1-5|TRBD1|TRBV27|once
CASSASGTVNQPQHF
TGTGCCAGCAGTGCTTCGGGGACAGTCAATCAGCCCCAGCATTTT
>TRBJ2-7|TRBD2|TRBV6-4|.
CARNRSGSKLPYSYEQYF
TGTGCCAGGAACAGGAGCGGGAGCAAACTACCCTACTCCTACGAGCAGTACTTC
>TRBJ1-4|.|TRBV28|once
CASRSHQQATTNEKLFF
TGTGCCAGCAGGTCCCATCAACAGGCTACAACTAATGAAAAACTGTTTTTT
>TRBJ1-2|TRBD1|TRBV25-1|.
CASLTGDYGYTF
TGTGCCAGCCTAACAGGGGACTATGGCTACACCTTC
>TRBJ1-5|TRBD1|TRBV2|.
CASSGDRDNQPQHF
TGTGCCAGCAGTGGGGACAGGGACAATCAGCCCCAGCATTTT
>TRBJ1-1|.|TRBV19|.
CASKEGGRTEAFF
TGTGCCAGTAAGGAGGGGGGGCGGACTGAAGCTTTCTTT
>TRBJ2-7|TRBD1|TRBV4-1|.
CASSQARTGTHEQYF
TGCGCCAGCAGCCAAGCCAGGACAGGGACCCACGAGCAGTACTTC
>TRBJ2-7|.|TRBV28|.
CASILTGSSYEQYF
TGTGCCAGCATCTTGACAGGTAGCTCCTACGAGCAGTACTTC
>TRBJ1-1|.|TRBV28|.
CASRPPRWLLNTEAFF
TGTGCCAGCAGACCCCCCAGATGGCTCTTGAACACTGAAGCTTTCTTT
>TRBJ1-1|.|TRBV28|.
CASSLYGDKNTEAFF
TGTGCCAGCAGTTTATACGGGGATAAGAACACTGAAGCTTTCTTT
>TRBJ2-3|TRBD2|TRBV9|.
CASSVEPSGNTDTQYF
TGTGCCAGCAGCGTAGAGCCTAGCGGAAACACAGATACGCAGTATTTT
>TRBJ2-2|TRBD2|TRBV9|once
CASSAGLAGPGELFF
TGTGCCAGCAGCGCCGGACTAGCGGGACCCGGGGAGCTGTTTTTT
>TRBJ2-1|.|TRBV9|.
CASSVGELANEQFF
TGTGCCAGCAGCGTCGGGGAGCTCGCCAATGAGCAGTTCTTC
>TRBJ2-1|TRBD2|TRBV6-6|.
CASSSPLLADEQFF
TGTGCCAGCAGTTCCCCCTTACTAGCGGATGAGCAGTTCTTC
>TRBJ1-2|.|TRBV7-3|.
CASSLQGGYGYTF
TGTGCCAGCAGCTTACAGGGAGGCTATGGCTACACCTTC
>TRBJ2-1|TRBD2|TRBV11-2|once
CASSSLLAGPTEQFF
TGTGCCAGCAGCTCCCTACTAGCGGGTCCCACTGAGCAGTTCTTC
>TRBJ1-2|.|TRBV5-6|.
CASSLASPAFYYGYTF
TGTGCCAGCAGCTTGGCCTCCCCCGCGTTTTACTATGGCTACACCTTC
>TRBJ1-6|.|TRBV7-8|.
CASSQGMSPLHF
TGTGCCAGCAGCCAGGGGATGTCACCCCTCCACTTT
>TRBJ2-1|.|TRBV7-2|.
CASSGTSRNEQFF
TGTGCCAGCAGCGGGACTTCACGTAATGAGCAGTTCTTC
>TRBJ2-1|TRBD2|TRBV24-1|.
CATSDGGLAGGDEQFF
TGTGCCACCAGTGACGGCGGACTAGCGGGAGGTGATGAGCAGTTCTTC
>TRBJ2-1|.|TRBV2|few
CASSRNRVVDNEQFF
TGTGCCAGCAGCCGAAACAGGGTGGTAGACAATGAGCAGTTCTTC